These 14 T cell receptor beta chains originate from one sample sequenced in a study of blood T cell repertoires in COVID-19. TCRdb keeps only in-frame clones here, not all; method: immunoSEQ multiplex PCR. The sample consists of some 130,000 clones, about nine tenths of them appearing once. What was sequenced was peripheral blood. These receptors originate from a man aged 50 to 59 with acute or convalescent COVID-19.

The chain links TRBV4-2 to TRBJ2-6, with TRBD2 as a possible D gene (5 bases). The V end lost 2 bases, the J end lost 0 bases, and 11 bases lay between the germline ends. Germline V lookup: CDR1 LGHNA, CDR2 YNFKEQ. The CDR3 extends over 17 amino acids. CDR3 region: CASSQSVGGSGANVLTF. DNA for the CDR3: TGTGCCAGCAGCCAATCCGTCGGAGGCTCTGGGGCCAACGTCCTGACTTTC.

The V and J genes are TRBV6-5 and TRBJ1-5; 9 nucleotides align to TRBD1. Germline loops: CDR1 MNHEY, CDR2 SVGAGI. V dropped 6 bases and J dropped 5; count of bases not matched to a gene: 5. There are 14 residues in the CDR3. The CDR3 loop reads CASSTGGGYQPQHF. The DNA of the CDR3 is TGTGCCAGCAGCACAGGGGGCGGATATCAGCCCCAGCATTTT.

This chain joins TRBV2 and TRBJ1-2; D unclear. Trimming shortened V by 3 bases and J by 4 bases, and 12 bases separated the two germline ends. The CDR3 is 14 amino acids. Germline values: CDR1 SNHLY, CDR2 FYNNEI. CDR3 coding DNA: TGTGCCAGCAGTGAGCGAGCGGATACCTATGGCTACACCTTC. Protein: CASSERADTYGYTF.

The chain couples TRBV10-3 to TRBJ1-1, with a possible D match to TRBD1 (6 bases). The germline V gene encodes CDR1 ENHRY and CDR2 SYGVKD. Trimming left V 6 bases short and J 0 bases short, with 14 bases between. The CDR3 is made up of 15 amino acids. In DNA, the CDR3 is TGTGCCATCAGCAGGACAGCCTACATGAACACTGAAGCTTTCTTT. Amino acids: CAISRTAYMNTEAFF.

The V call is TRBV2, the J call TRBJ1-5, with 7 bases fitting TRBD1. Germline CDR1 reads SNHLY; CDR2 reads FYNNEI. Unmatched junction bases numbered 7, after V lost 11 bases and J lost 3 bases. CDR3 size: 13 residues. The CDR3 coding sequence is TGTGCCTCGAAGGGACAGCACAATCAGCCCCAGCATTTT. Translating gives CASKGQHNQPQHF.

This clone has more than one count but fewer than ten. The genes are TRBV28 and TRBJ2-7, with 9 bases lining up with TRBD1. V lost 7 bases, J lost 4 bases, and 8 bases stayed unmatched. Germline V gene data show CDR1 as MDHEN and CDR2 as SYDVKM. This CDR3 has 14 amino acids. The CDR3 DNA reads as TGTGCCAGCACGGCCAACAGGGGGCTATACGAGCAGTACTTC. Its translation: CASTANRGLYEQYF. Variable domain in full (rest from reference TRBV28 and TRBJ2-7): DVKVTQSSRYLVKRTGEKVFLECVQDMDHENMFWYRQDPGLGLRLIYFSYDVKMKEKGDIPEGYSVSREKKERFSLILESASTNQTSMYLCASTANRGLYEQYFGPGTRLTVT.

This chain uses TRBV19 with TRBJ2-1, with 8 nucleotides matching TRBD2. Germline V gene lookup returns CDR1 LNHDA and CDR2 SQIVND (reference sequence). This CDR3 is built from 20 residues. Germline trimming cut 3 bases from V and 8 bases from J; bases unmatched to any gene: 24. CDR3 sequence: CASSMEKAGVGLGFVDEQFF. DNA of the CDR3: TGTGCCAGTAGTATGGAGAAGGCAGGGGTGGGACTAGGTTTTGTCGATGAGCAGTTCTTC.

The chain employs TRBV12-5 and TRBJ1-1, with TRBD1 identical over 7 bases. The junction had 8 bases not matched to a gene; V was cut back by 6 bases and J by 4 bases. The CDR3 loop spans 14 amino acids. The germline CDR1 and CDR2 sequences are LGHNT and FRNRAP. The CDR3 sequence: CASGDHDRVTEAFF. CDR3 DNA: TGTGCTAGTGGAGATCACGACAGGGTCACTGAAGCTTTCTTT.

The gene calls are TRBV11-2 and TRBJ1-1, with TRBD1 matching 7 bases. CDR3 length: 12 amino acids. V trimming: 5 bases; J trimming: 8 bases; junction bases outside the gene matches: 5. CDR1 SGHAT and CDR2 FQNNGV come from the germline V gene. In DNA, the CDR3 is TGTGCCAGCAGCGAGGGGGCCTCCGAAGCTTTCTTT. It specifies CASSEGASEAFF.

This chain joins TRBV7-9 and TRBJ1-2; D not certain. This CDR3 comprises 12 residues. V was cut by 6 bases and J by 1 base, with 6 bases left in between. The germline V gene encodes CDR1 SEHNR and CDR2 FQNEAQ (reference sequence). This CDR3 is CASSLRNYGYTF. The CDR3 DNA reads TGTGCCAGCAGTTTACGTAACTATGGCTACACCTTC.

The chain is built from TRBV6-6 and TRBJ1-3; D remains unclear. Germline V gene lookup returns CDR1 MNHNY and CDR2 SVGAGI (reference sequence). V lost 5 bases and J lost 2, with 22 bases in between. The CDR3 has 18 residues. For the CDR3, the DNA is TGTGCCAGCAGTCGCCACCATCTCGGGTGGCTGACTGGAAACACCATATATTTT. It specifies CASSRHHLGWLTGNTIYF.

V usage is TRBV7-9 and J usage is TRBJ1-2, with 7 bases that match TRBD1. The junction had 3 bases not matched to a gene; V was cut back by 5 bases and J by 0 bases. CDR1 is SEHNR, CDR2 FQNEAQ, per germline (reference sequence). The CDR3 loop spans 14 amino acids. DNA for the CDR3: TGTGCCAGCAGCCTGGGACAGTCTAACTATGGCTACACCTTC. It specifies CASSLGQSNYGYTF.

The CDR3 nucleotides are TGTGCCAGCAGCTTCGACACTTACGAGCAGTACTTC. Its protein is CASSFDTYEQYF. The chain employs TRBV5-4 and TRBJ2-7, with D hard to call. Per germline, CDR1 SGHNT and CDR2 YYREEE (reference sequence). The CDR3 is 12 amino acids. V was clipped by 2 bases and J by 4 bases, with 7 bases between them. Looking up the rest from reference TRBV5-4 and TRBJ2-7 gives the full variable domain: ETGVTQSPTHLIKTRGQQVTLRCSSQSGHNTVSWYQQALGQGPQFIFQYYREEENGRGNFPPRFSGLQFPNYSSELNVNALELDDSALYLCASSFDTYEQYFGPGTRLTVT.

The chain carries TRBV28 and TRBJ2-1, with 9 bases lining up with TRBD2. This CDR3 is 18 amino acids long. Germline V gene sequence: CDR1 MDHEN, CDR2 SYDVKM. V lost 2 bases to trimming and J lost 0 bases; unmatched junction nucleotides: 8. CDR3 sequence: CASSLLGAGGLSYNEQFF. As DNA, the CDR3 is TGTGCCAGCAGTTTACTGGGAGCGGGAGGCCTCTCCTACAATGAGCAGTTCTTC.